The entry that follows covers one TCR beta chain sequence. With 60 Vbeta and 13 Jbeta primers, the PCR was carried out. Repertoires were generated with immunoSEQ multiplex PCR, while TCRdb's copy carries only in-frame clones and drops some. The table lists approximately 150,000 clones, with under 2.5% in the top ten. The sample belongs to a study of cytomegalovirus exposure and HLA in healthy donors. There are 14 residues in the CDR3. Germline CDR1 is LNHNV and CDR2 is YYDKDF (reference sequence). Trimming took off 5 bases at V and 5 bases at J, with 12 bases between the two ends. The clonotype was recovered from a young woman in good health and CMV-seronegative. Sequencing input: PBMCs. This sequence joins TRBV15 and TRBJ2-2; perhaps TRBD2 as D (6 bases). The CDR3 protein is CATSRRGSTGELFF. The DNA for the CDR3 is TGTGCCACCAGCCGTCGGGGGAGTACCGGGGAGCTGTTTTTT. The complete variable domain, with remaining parts taken from reference TRBV15 and TRBJ2-2, reads DAMVIQNPRYQVTQFGKPVTLSCSQTLNHNVMYWYQQKSSQAPKLLFHYYDKDFNNEADTPDNFQSRRPNTSFCFLDIRSPGLGDTAMYLCATSRRGSTGELFFGEGSRLTVL.